This T cell receptor (beta chain) was sequenced during a study of memory CD4+ T cells and cytomegalovirus serostatus. The sort gate was single viable CD3+CD4+CD8-CD45RO+ cells for memory CD4+ T cells. There are 15 residues in the CDR3. Germline V gene sequence: CDR1 MNHNY, CDR2 SVGAGI (reference sequence). V was cut by 6 bases and J by 0 bases, with 11 bases left in between. TCRdb keeps only in-frame clones here, not all; method: immunoSEQ multiplex PCR. In the table there are 40,000 to 55,000 clones, around four fifths of which are singletons. This clonotype was obtained from an adult in good health and CMV-seropositive. Sequencing was done on a sample of memory CD4+ T cells from blood. The V and J genes are TRBV6-6 and TRBJ1-4, with D tentatively TRBD1 (5 bases). CDR3 coding DNA: TGTGCCAGCAGCCCCAGGGCTGCAACTAATGAAAAACTGTTTTTT. Translated: CASSPRAATNEKLFF.